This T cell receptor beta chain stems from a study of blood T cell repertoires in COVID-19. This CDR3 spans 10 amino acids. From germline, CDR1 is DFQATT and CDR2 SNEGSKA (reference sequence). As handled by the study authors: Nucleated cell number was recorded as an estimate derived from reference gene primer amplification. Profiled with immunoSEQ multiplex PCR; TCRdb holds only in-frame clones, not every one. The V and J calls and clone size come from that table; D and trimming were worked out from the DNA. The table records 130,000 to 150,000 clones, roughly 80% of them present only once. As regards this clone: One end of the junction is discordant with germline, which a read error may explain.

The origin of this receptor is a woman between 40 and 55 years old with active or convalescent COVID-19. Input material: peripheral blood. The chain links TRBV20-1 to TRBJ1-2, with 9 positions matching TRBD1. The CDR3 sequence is CSATGQGTLF. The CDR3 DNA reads TGCAGTGCGACCGGACAGGGGACCCTCTTC.